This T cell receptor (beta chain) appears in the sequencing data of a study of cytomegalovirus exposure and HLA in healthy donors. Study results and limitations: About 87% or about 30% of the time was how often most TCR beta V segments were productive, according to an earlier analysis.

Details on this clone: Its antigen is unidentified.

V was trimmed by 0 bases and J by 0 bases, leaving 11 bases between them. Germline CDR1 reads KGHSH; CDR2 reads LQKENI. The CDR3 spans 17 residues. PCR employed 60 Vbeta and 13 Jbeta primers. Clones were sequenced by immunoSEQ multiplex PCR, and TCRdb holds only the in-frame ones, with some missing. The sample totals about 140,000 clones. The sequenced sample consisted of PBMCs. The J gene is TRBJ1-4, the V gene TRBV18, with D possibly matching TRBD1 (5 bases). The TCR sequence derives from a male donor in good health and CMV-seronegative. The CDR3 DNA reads TGTGCCAGCTCACCACCCAAGGACACAGCAACTAATGAAAAACTGTTTTTT. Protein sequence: CASSPPKDTATNEKLFF.